One sample yielded the 21 T cell receptor beta chains listed below, sequenced in a study of multiple sclerosis patients with progressive multifocal leukoencephalopathy. This table comes from immunoSEQ multiplex PCR, and its TCRdb copy is limited to in-frame clones, with some not included. The sample contains 20,000 to 30,000 clones, under 95% of which appear only once. Documented time point: about a year of natalizumab therapy. Sequencing was performed on PBMCs, taken from a patient treated with natalizumab. These receptors were taken from a man aged 30 to 39 with multiple sclerosis.

V and J are TRBV7-2 and TRBJ2-7; D is unresolved. This CDR3 has 15 amino acids. V lost 1 base and J 0 bases, leaving 10 bases between the germline ends. CDR1 and CDR2 (germline): SGHTA, FQGNSA. The CDR3: CASSLGSAISYEQYF. Written as DNA, the CDR3 is TGTGCCAGCAGCTTAGGCTCCGCTATCTCCTACGAGCAGTACTTC.

The chain joins TRBV19 to TRBJ2-5, with TRBD2 identical over 7 bases. Trimming removed 3 bases from V and 2 bases from J; junction bases left unmatched: 3. Germline V gene data show CDR1 as LNHDA and CDR2 as SQIVND (reference sequence). CDR3 size: 14 residues. CDR3 nucleotide sequence: TGTGCCAGTAGTATGGGGGGGACGCAAGAGACCCAGTACTTC. Its translation is CASSMGGTQETQYF.

This chain links TRBV4-3 with TRBJ2-2; D call uncertain. The germline gives CDR1 LGHNA, CDR2 YSLEER. There are 13 residues in the CDR3. V was clipped by 3 bases and J by 2 bases, with 4 bases between them. For the CDR3, the DNA is TGCGCCAGCAGCCATTACAACACCGGGGAGCTGTTTTTT. Protein: CASSHYNTGELFF.

V gene TRBV9 combines with J gene TRBJ2-3; D could derive from TRBD1 or TRBD2 (5 bases each). CDR3 length: 17 residues. Per germline, CDR1 SGDLS and CDR2 YYNGEE. V lost 0 bases and J lost 3, with 17 bases in between. The CDR3 sequence: CASSVAPRGMGTDTQYF. The CDR3 DNA reads TGTGCCAGCAGCGTAGCTCCGAGGGGTATGGGGACAGATACGCAGTATTTT.

The chain recombines TRBV7-9 with TRBJ2-1; D unclear. Germline CDR1 reads SEHNR; CDR2 reads FQNEAQ (reference sequence). CDR3 length equals 13 residues. Deletions cut 2 bases from V and 2 bases from J, with 4 bases between. The CDR3, as DNA: TGTGCCAGCAGCTTAACGACCTACAATGAGCAGTTCTTC. It codes for CASSLTTYNEQFF.

The chain joins TRBV5-6 to TRBJ1-6; maybe TRBD1 (6 bases). Per germline, CDR1 SGHDT and CDR2 YYEEEE. V was shortened by 2 bases and J by 9 bases, with 9 bases between the two germline ends. The CDR3 totals 13 residues. CDR3 nucleotides: TGTGCCAGCAGCTTTCAGGGGTTTTCACCCCTCCACTTT. Its protein product is CASSFQGFSPLHF.

This clone was seen only once. The chain is built from TRBV30 and TRBJ1-5; D is unclear. Looked up from germline, CDR1 is GTSNPN and CDR2 is SVGIG (reference sequence). V shed 3 bases and J shed 7 bases, with 13 bases lying between them. The CDR3 length is 13 residues. The DNA for the CDR3 is TGTGCCTGGAGCACGGTGTCGCGGCAGCCCCAGCATTTT. It encodes CAWSTVSRQPQHF. Full variable domain (missing parts from reference TRBV30 and TRBJ1-5): SQTIHQWPATLVQPVGSPLSLECTVEGTSNPNLYWYRQAAGRGLQLLFYSVGIGQISSEVPQNLSASRPQDRQFILSSKKLLLSDSGFYLCAWSTVSRQPQHFGDGTRLSIL.

The genes are TRBV18 and TRBJ1-1; possible D gene TRBD1, 6 bases. Germline values: CDR1 KGHSH, CDR2 LQKENI. Trimming took 2 bases from V and 1 from J, leaving 11 bases between them. The CDR3 consists of 15 residues. CDR3 amino acids: CASSPTRGRNTEAFF. DNA of the CDR3: TGTGCCAGCTCACCAACCAGGGGTCGGAACACTGAAGCTTTCTTT. Together with reference TRBV18 and TRBJ1-1, the CDR3 gives the full variable domain: NAGVMQNPRHLVRRRGQEARLRCSPMKGHSHVYWYRQLPEEGLKFMVYLQKENIIDESGMPKERFSAEFPKEGPSILRIQQVVRGDSAAYFCASSPTRGRNTEAFFGQGTRLTVV.

The V and J genes are TRBV2 and TRBJ2-1; 12 bases align to TRBD2. The CDR3 totals 15 residues. The germline gives CDR1 SNHLY, CDR2 FYNNEI. The V segment lost 6 bases and the J segment 7 bases; nucleotides outside the gene matches: 7. The CDR3 sequence is CASRRLAGVLNEQFF. In nucleotides, the CDR3 is TGTGCCAGCAGGCGACTAGCGGGAGTGCTAAATGAGCAGTTCTTC. Combining the CDR3 with reference TRBV2 and TRBJ2-1 gives the whole variable domain EPEVTQTPSHQVTQMGQEVILRCVPISNHLYFYWYRQILGQKVEFLVSFYNNEISEKSEIFDDQFSVERPDGSNFTLKIRSTKLEDSAMYFCASRRLAGVLNEQFFGPGTRLTVL.

The gene calls are TRBV27 and TRBJ1-2; D unresolved. CDR1 is MNHEY, CDR2 SMNVEV, per germline (reference sequence). With 6 bases removed from V and 8 bases from J, the gap between germline ends came to 13 bases. CDR3 size: 12 residues. The CDR3 here is CASRDLSGGYTF. The DNA of the CDR3 is TGTGCCAGCAGGGACCTATCGGGCGGCTACACCTTC.

The chain carries TRBV7-2 and TRBJ2-5; no firm D call. This CDR3 spans 12 amino acids. Germline V gene lookup returns CDR1 SGHTA and CDR2 FQGNSA. Trimming left V 5 bases short and J 6 bases short, with 10 bases between. The CDR3 here is CASSRTSQTQYF. DNA for the CDR3: TGTGCCAGCAGCCGGACGTCACAGACCCAGTACTTC.

The genes are TRBV18 and TRBJ1-4; unclear D gene. Trimming stripped 1 base from V and 7 bases from J, with 13 bases between. There are 15 residues in the CDR3. The germline V gene encodes CDR1 KGHSH and CDR2 LQKENI. CDR3 DNA: TGTGCCAGCTCACCACGAAGGGTTGATGGTGAAAAACTGTTTTTT. Translating it yields CASSPRRVDGEKLFF.

The CDR3 DNA sequence: TGTGCCAGCAGCATGAACTATGGCTACACCTTC. Its translation: CASSMNYGYTF. The chain uses TRBV9 and TRBJ1-2; D remains unclear. CDR1 and CDR2 (germline): SGDLS, YYNGEE. Trimming stripped 4 bases from V and 2 bases from J, with 3 bases between. CDR3 length: 11 residues.

CDR3 residues: CASSKQDPGADTDTQYF. Written as DNA, the CDR3 is TGTGCCAGCAGCAAACAAGATCCCGGGGCCGACACAGATACGCAGTATTTT. The J gene is TRBJ2-3, the V gene TRBV21-1. TRBV21-1 is termed a pseudogene. The CDR3 consists of 17 residues.

Here the CDR3 reads CASSLGSRDSNSPLHF. CDR3 sequence (DNA): TGCGCCAGCAGCCTAGGGTCCCGGGATTCTAATTCACCCCTCCACTTT. The chain couples TRBV4-3 to TRBJ1-6; D unclear. V was cut by 4 bases and J by 6 bases, with 16 bases left in between. The CDR3 runs to 16 residues. Germline V gives CDR1 LGHNA, CDR2 YSLEER.

The chain carries TRBV14 and TRBJ2-7; TRBD1 or TRBD2 may be the D gene (5 bases each). This CDR3 contains 17 residues. Germline V gene sequence: CDR1 SGHDN, CDR2 FVKESK. V was clipped by 4 bases and J by 6 bases, with 25 bases between them. The CDR3: CASSRTPGTSGLGEQYF. The CDR3 nucleotides read TGTGCCAGCAGCCGGACACCTGGGACGTCCGGGTTGGGCGAGCAGTACTTC.

The genes are TRBV30 and TRBJ1-1; D unclear. This CDR3 contains 14 residues. Germline lookup yields CDR1 GTSNPN and CDR2 SVGIG (reference sequence). Trimming removed 4 bases at V and 1 base at J, with 13 bases between. The CDR3 DNA is TGTGCCTGGACACGAATGAACAGGAACACTGAAGCTTTCTTT. Translation: CAWTRMNRNTEAFF.

This clone was counted a single time. The chain employs TRBV7-2 and TRBJ2-5, with D possibly matching TRBD2 (6 bases). The CDR3 is 16 residues long. The ends were cut back, 7 bases at V and 5 bases at J, with 23 bases in the middle. Germline assignment: CDR1 SGHTA and CDR2 FQGNSA. This CDR3 reads CASNRDSGGPTETQYF. The CDR3 coding sequence is TGTGCCAGCAACCGGGACTCAGGAGGCCCAACGGAGACCCAGTACTTC. The whole variable domain, remainder taken from reference TRBV7-2 and TRBJ2-5, is GAGVSQSPSNKVTEKGKDVELRCDPISGHTALYWYRQSLGQGLEFLIYFQGNSAPDKSGLPSDRFSAERTGGSVSTLTIQRTQQEDSAVYLCASNRDSGGPTETQYFGPGTRLLVL.

The gene calls are TRBV11-2 and TRBJ1-2; D gene ambiguous. The germline V gene encodes CDR1 SGHAT and CDR2 FQNNGV. CDR3 length: 15 amino acids. The V and J ends lost 5 bases and 6 bases respectively, with 19 bases between them. CDR3 bases: TGTGCCAGCAGCCTGGACGCAGGAATCGAGGATGGCTACACCTTC. Amino acid sequence: CASSLDAGIEDGYTF.

The V gene is TRBV29-1, the J gene TRBJ2-3; D unclear. Trimming removed 1 base from V and 6 bases from J, with 8 bases in between. CDR3 length: 12 residues. CDR1 and CDR2 (germline): SQVTM, ANQGSEA. The DNA for the CDR3 is TGCAGCGTTGAAGCGGCCAGGGATACGCAGTATTTT. Translated, it gives CSVEAARDTQYF.

This chain connects TRBV19 to TRBJ2-1, with D unresolved. Trimming pared 5 bases from V and 8 bases from J, leaving 22 bases between. Germline-derived CDR1 and CDR2 are LNHDA and SQIVND (reference sequence). This CDR3 is built from 16 residues. The CDR3 protein is CASSFPRASFSDEQFF. The CDR3 coding sequence is TGTGCCAGTAGTTTCCCCCGGGCCAGCTTTTCGGATGAGCAGTTCTTC.